The rows below give T cell receptor beta chains drawn from one sample of a study of blood T cell repertoires in COVID-19. TCRdb's copy holds only in-frame clones and misses some; the assay was immunoSEQ multiplex PCR. The sample has a few hundred thousand clones, about 85% seen once. The sample comprised peripheral blood. These receptors originate from a young man with active or convalescent COVID-19. Both conserved end residues are part of each CDR3. The order of the fields is clone size, D gene, J gene, V gene, CDR3 protein, CDR3 DNA. A D gene is named only where the DNA matches it firmly. A clone size is listed for some rows: how often the clone was seen (once, few, many), or a class if it is expanded.

few | NA | TRBJ2-4 | TRBV7-2 | CASSGLAEAHDIQYF | TGTGCCAGCAGCGGCCTTGCGGAGGCCCACGACATTCAGTACTTC
few | TRBD1 | TRBJ2-1 | TRBV28 | CASSPAGTGLSNEQFF | TGTGCCAGCAGTCCAGCCGGGACAGGGTTGTCCAATGAGCAGTTCTTC
NA | NA | TRBJ1-2 | TRBV28 | CASSFPGLDGYTF | TGTGCCAGCAGTTTCCCAGGGTTGGATGGCTACACCTTC
NA | NA | TRBJ2-1 | TRBV11-2 | CASSLGLVNNEQFF | TGTGCCAGCAGCTTAGGGTTAGTAAACAATGAGCAGTTCTTC
NA | TRBD1 | TRBJ1-4 | TRBV30 | CACDRGSEKLFF | TGTGCCTGCGACAGGGGATCTGAAAAACTGTTTTTT
NA | TRBD2 | TRBJ2-7 | TRBV5-4 | CASSSGVAGLGFYEQYF | TGTGCCAGCAGCTCCGGAGTGGCGGGACTAGGGTTTTACGAGCAGTACTTC
NA | TRBD1 | TRBJ2-7 | TRBV27 | CAAGLTGTGAYEQYF | TGTGCCGCGGGACTAACCGGGACAGGGGCATACGAGCAGTACTTC
NA | NA | TRBJ2-1 | TRBV7-2 | CASSLETGTDEQFF | TGTGCCAGCAGCTTAGAGACGGGAACCGATGAGCAGTTCTTC
NA | TRBD2 | TRBJ2-3 | TRBV30 | CAWSVGEGTQYF | TGTGCCTGGAGTGTGGGGGAGGGTACGCAGTATTTT
NA | NA | TRBJ2-3 | TRBV19 | CASSIATGDTQYF | TGTGCCAGTAGTATAGCAACAGGAGATACGCAGTATTTT
NA | NA | TRBJ2-1 | TRBV5-1 | CASSQMDFNNEQFF | TGCGCCAGCAGCCAAATGGACTTTAACAATGAGCAGTTCTTC
NA | NA | TRBJ2-3 | TRBV19 | CASSTADTQYF | TGTGCCAGTAGTACTGCAGATACGCAGTATTTT
few | NA | TRBJ2-6 | TRBV7-6 | CASTLGDVLTF | TGTGCCAGCACCCTCGGAGACGTCCTGACTTTC
NA | NA | TRBJ1-5 | TRBV28 | CASSLGGGSGNQPQHF | TGTGCCAGCAGTTTGGGGGGGGGATCCGGCAATCAGCCCCAGCATTTT
NA | TRBD2 | TRBJ2-5 | TRBV24-1 | CATSDPTSGRAEETQYF | TGTGCCACCAGTGACCCCACTAGCGGGAGGGCCGAGGAGACCCAGTACTTC
NA | TRBD1 | TRBJ1-2 | TRBV10-3 | CAISPGQGWRFNYGYTF | TGTGCCATCAGTCCGGGACAGGGGTGGCGTTTTAACTATGGCTACACCTTC
NA | NA | TRBJ1-2 | TRBV27 | CASSVTEGYGYTF | TGTGCCAGCAGTGTGACAGAAGGCTATGGCTACACCTTC
NA | NA | TRBJ2-7 | TRBV24-1 | CATSDPGHSYEQYF | TGTGCCACCAGTGATCCGGGACACTCCTACGAGCAGTACTTC
NA | NA | TRBJ2-3 | TRBV4-1 | CASSVTVSGGTDTQYF | TGCGCCAGCAGTGTCACCGTGTCAGGCGGCACAGATACGCAGTATTTT
once | TRBD1 | TRBJ1-5 | TRBV5-6 | CASSTGQDRSQPQHF | TGTGCCAGCAGCACCGGACAGGACAGGTCTCAGCCCCAGCATTTT
NA | NA | TRBJ1-1 | TRBV13 | CASSLARLRSEAFF | TGTGCCAGCAGCTTAGCGCGCCTACGGTCTGAAGCTTTCTTT
NA | TRBD2 | TRBJ2-3 | TRBV3-1/TRBV3-2 | CASSRAGGSTDTQYF | TGTGCCAGCAGCAGAGCGGGGGGAAGCACAGATACGCAGTATTTT
NA | TRBD2 | TRBJ2-1 | TRBV18 | CASSPPGSGRATEQFF | TGTGCCAGCTCACCACCTGGTAGCGGGAGGGCCACCGAGCAGTTCTTC
NA | NA | TRBJ1-2 | TRBV7-2 | CASSPRTGRDQNGYTF | TGTGCCAGCAGCCCGCGAACAGGAAGGGATCAAAATGGCTACACCTTC
NA | TRBD2 | TRBJ2-1 | TRBV7-2 | CASSLVERERFF | TGTGCCAGCAGCTTAGTGGAGCGGGAGAGGTTCTTC
NA | NA | TRBJ1-1 | TRBV5-6 | CASSLAGQGGTEAFF | TGTGCCAGCAGCTTGGCCGGGCAGGGAGGGACTGAAGCTTTCTTT
NA | NA | TRBJ1-5 | TRBV12-3/TRBV12-4 | CASSYGPRGSQHF | TGTGCCAGCAGTTACGGCCCCCGAGGGTCCCAGCATTTT
NA | NA | TRBJ2-1 | TRBV7-2 | CASSLAHGTQGGEQFF | TGTGCCAGCAGCTTAGCACACGGGACCCAAGGGGGTGAGCAGTTCTTC
NA | NA | TRBJ2-2 | TRBV2 | CASSEEGEAGELFF | TGTGCCAGCAGTGAAGAAGGAGAGGCCGGGGAGCTGTTTTTT
once | NA | TRBJ2-7 | TRBV2 | CASSGDSGAGHEQYF | TGTGCCAGCAGTGGTGATTCAGGGGCCGGGCACGAGCAGTACTTC
NA | NA | TRBJ2-3 | TRBV10-1 | CASSEFTGLTLDTQYF | TGCGCCAGCAGTGAGTTCACGGGACTGACACTAGATACGCAGTATTTT
once | TRBD1 | TRBJ2-6 | TRBV4-1 | CASSHPTGAKAGANVLTF | TGCGCCAGCAGCCACCCGACAGGGGCAAAAGCTGGGGCCAACGTCCTGACTTTC
NA | NA | TRBJ2-3 | TRBV25-1 | CASSDWGRNPDTQYF | TGTGCCAGCAGTGATTGGGGGAGGAACCCAGATACGCAGTATTTT
NA | TRBD2 | TRBJ2-7 | TRBV9 | CASSPRLAGEYEQYF | TGTGCCAGCAGCCCTCGACTAGCGGGAGAGTACGAGCAGTACTTC
NA | TRBD1 | TRBJ2-1 | TRBV10-3 | CAISGDRAGNEQFF | TGTGCCATCAGCGGGGACAGGGCCGGCAATGAGCAGTTCTTC
NA | TRBD2 | TRBJ2-1 | TRBV10-3 | CAISEKAGVEDEQFF | TGTGCCATCAGTGAAAAAGCGGGGGTCGAGGATGAGCAGTTCTTC
NA | NA | TRBJ2-7 | TRBV29-1 | CSVEGIGGAGYEQYF | TGCAGCGTTGAAGGTATTGGGGGCGCCGGTTACGAGCAGTACTTC
NA | NA | TRBJ2-7 | TRBV5-4 | CASRPDRISYEQYF | TGTGCCAGCAGACCTGACAGGATATCCTACGAGCAGTACTTC
NA | TRBD2 | TRBJ2-2 | TRBV18 | CASSPTPGLAGGTGELFF | TGTGCCAGCTCACCAACTCCGGGACTAGCGGGCGGTACCGGGGAGCTGTTTTTT
NA | TRBD1 | TRBJ1-4 | TRBV5-1 | CASSAGTANEKLFF | TGCGCCAGCAGCGCCGGGACAGCTAATGAAAAACTGTTTTTT
NA | TRBD1 | TRBJ2-7 | TRBV28 | CASRPLGGQGAYEQYF | TGTGCCAGCAGACCCCTGGGGGGACAGGGGGCCTACGAGCAGTACTTC
NA | NA | TRBJ1-1 | TRBV10-3 | CAISDPTVDTEAFF | TGTGCCATCAGTGATCCAACAGTGGACACTGAAGCTTTCTTT
NA | NA | TRBJ2-7 | TRBV2 | CASSEVRGSEQYF | TGTGCCAGCAGTGAAGTGCGAGGGAGCGAGCAGTACTTC
NA | NA | TRBJ1-5 | TRBV30 | CAWGSPRPNQPQHF | TGTGCCTGGGGCTCCCCCAGGCCCAATCAGCCCCAGCATTTT
NA | NA | TRBJ1-2 | TRBV5-1 | CASSQNSPHYGYTF | TGCGCCAGCAGCCAAAATAGCCCCCATTATGGCTACACCTTC
NA | TRBD2 | TRBJ2-1 | TRBV3-1/TRBV3-2 | CASSQDPGGPYNEQFF | TGTGCCAGCAGCCAAGATCCGGGGGGGCCCTACAATGAGCAGTTCTTC
NA | NA | TRBJ1-2 | TRBV27 | CASSLRGYGYTF | TGTGCCAGCAGTTTAAGAGGGTATGGCTACACCTTC
NA | NA | TRBJ1-2 | TRBV18 | CASSQSLGGEYTF | TGTGCCAGCTCCCAATCCCTTGGGGGCGAGTACACCTTC
NA | TRBD1 | TRBJ2-5 | TRBV10-3 | CATQTGGGETQYF | TGTGCCACTCAGACAGGGGGTGGGGAGACCCAGTACTTC
NA | NA | TRBJ2-2 | TRBV5-6 | CASSLANTGELFF | TGTGCCAGCAGCTTGGCTAACACCGGGGAGCTGTTTTTT
few | NA | TRBJ2-2 | TRBV12-3/TRBV12-4 | CAQQGNTGELFF | TGTGCCCAGCAGGGCAACACCGGGGAGCTGTTTTTT
NA | NA | TRBJ1-6 | TRBV7-2 | CASSSAPRDSPLHF | TGTGCCAGCAGCTCTGCCCCTCGGGATTCACCCCTCCACTTT
few | NA | TRBJ1-5 | TRBV19 | CATSGGVAPQHF | TGTGCCACCTCAGGAGGGGTTGCGCCCCAGCATTTT
NA | TRBD2 | TRBJ2-5 | TRBV15 | CATSRPTSGKETQYF | TGTGCCACCAGCAGACCTACTAGCGGCAAAGAGACCCAGTACTTC
many | NA | TRBJ2-7 | TRBV28 | CASSSLLSSYEQYF | TGTGCCAGCAGTTCCCTTCTAAGCTCCTACGAGCAGTACTTC
NA | NA | TRBJ2-2 | TRBV7-9 | CASSPYGTHTGELFF | TGTGCCAGCAGCCCCTACGGGACTCACACCGGGGAGCTGTTTTTT
NA | TRBD1 | TRBJ1-1 | TRBV9 | CASSVGTGGAGTEAFF | TGTGCCAGCAGCGTAGGGACAGGGGGCGCGGGCACTGAAGCTTTCTTT
NA | NA | TRBJ2-2 | TRBV6-4 | CASRKEVNTGELFF | TGTGCCAGCAGAAAGGAGGTGAACACCGGGGAGCTGTTTTTT
NA | NA | TRBJ1-2 | TRBV20-1 | CSAGGRGHTF | TGCAGTGCTGGAGGGAGGGGACACACCTTC